What follows is one T cell receptor (beta chain) and its context. Antigen: not known. Profiling relied on immunoSEQ multiplex PCR, and the TCRdb table lists in-frame clones only, not all of them. In the table there are some 26,000 clones, around 86% of which are singletons. The sample comes from a study of stem cell transplantation in POMP-related autoinflammatory disease. Study information: Hypothesis: faulty thymoproteasomes impair CD8+ T-cell selection, skewing TRB repertoires. Before transplant, CD4+ T cells skewed naive and CD8+ proportions were low.

Study-level results: Across all analyzed T-cell subsets, patients with PRAID tended toward reduced diversity and increased clonality.

The CDR3 covers 14 residues. CDR1 and CDR2 (germline): SGHTA, FQGTGA. The ends lost 5 bases at V and 2 bases at J; junction bases unmatched: 3. The source of this sequence is a human donor with POMP-related autoinflammation and immune dysregulation (PRAID). Source: CD4+ T cells from PBMCs, taken before stem cell transplantation. The V and J genes are TRBV7-3 and TRBJ1-3; 7 bases align to TRBD1. DNA of the CDR3: TGTGCCAGCAGCCTTCAGGGGGCTGGAAACACCATATATTTT. Protein product: CASSLQGAGNTIYF.